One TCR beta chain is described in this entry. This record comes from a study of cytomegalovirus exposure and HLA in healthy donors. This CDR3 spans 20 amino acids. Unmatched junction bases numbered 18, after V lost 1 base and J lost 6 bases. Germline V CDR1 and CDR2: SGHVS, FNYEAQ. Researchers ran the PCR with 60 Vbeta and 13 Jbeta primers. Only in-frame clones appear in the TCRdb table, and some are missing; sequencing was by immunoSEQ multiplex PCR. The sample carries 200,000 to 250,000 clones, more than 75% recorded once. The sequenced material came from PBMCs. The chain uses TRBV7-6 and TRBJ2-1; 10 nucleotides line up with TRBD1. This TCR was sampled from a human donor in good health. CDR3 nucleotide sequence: TGTGCCAGCAGCTTAGGTCGCTGGACAGGGGGGACCTCAGAGCGCAATGAGCAGTTCTTC. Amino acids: CASSLGRWTGGTSERNEQFF.